This paragraph covers one T cell receptor beta chain sequence. Its target is unknown. The CDR3 sequence is 14 residues long. The germline gives CDR1 SGHRS, CDR2 YFSETQ. The V gene lost 3 bases and the J gene lost 0 bases, with 8 bases spanning the gap. This sample was included in a study of T cells in localized non-small cell lung cancer. Study observations and caveats: Among the top 100 tumor clones, a median roughly 57 appeared in adjacent lung. Only one tumor region was sequenced, so heterogeneity remains possible.

Libraries were prepared by immunoSEQ multiplex PCR; TCRdb keeps only in-frame clonotypes and omits some of them. The sample has about 40,000 clones, around 87% seen once. The sequence was obtained from a man aged 40-75 years with stage I lung adenocarcinoma. V and J are TRBV5-1 and TRBJ2-3; TRBD1 or TRBD2 may be the D gene (5 bases each). The material was peripheral blood, obtained before any cancer treatment. The CDR3, as DNA: TGCGCCAGCAGCTCCCGGGACAGCACAGATACGCAGTATTTT. It specifies CASSSRDSTDTQYF.